This T cell receptor (beta chain) was identified during a study of CD8+ T cells in alopecia areata. Sequencing templates came from extracted RNA that was reverse transcribed into cDNA. Profiling relied on immunoSEQ multiplex PCR, and the TCRdb table lists in-frame clones only, not all of them. The sample records roughly 150,000 clones, around 55% being singletons. Germline V lookup: CDR1 SGHRS, CDR2 YFSETQ. The CDR3 length is 11 residues. Between the trimmed V and J ends, which lost 2 bases and 5 bases, there was a span of 3 bases. The sequenced material came from CD4+ T cells sorted from blood. J is TRBJ2-3 and V is TRBV5-1; D unclear. The clonotype was recovered from a human donor in good health. CDR3 amino acids: CASSFGDTQYF. DNA of the CDR3: TGCGCCAGCAGCTTCGGAGATACGCAGTATTTT.